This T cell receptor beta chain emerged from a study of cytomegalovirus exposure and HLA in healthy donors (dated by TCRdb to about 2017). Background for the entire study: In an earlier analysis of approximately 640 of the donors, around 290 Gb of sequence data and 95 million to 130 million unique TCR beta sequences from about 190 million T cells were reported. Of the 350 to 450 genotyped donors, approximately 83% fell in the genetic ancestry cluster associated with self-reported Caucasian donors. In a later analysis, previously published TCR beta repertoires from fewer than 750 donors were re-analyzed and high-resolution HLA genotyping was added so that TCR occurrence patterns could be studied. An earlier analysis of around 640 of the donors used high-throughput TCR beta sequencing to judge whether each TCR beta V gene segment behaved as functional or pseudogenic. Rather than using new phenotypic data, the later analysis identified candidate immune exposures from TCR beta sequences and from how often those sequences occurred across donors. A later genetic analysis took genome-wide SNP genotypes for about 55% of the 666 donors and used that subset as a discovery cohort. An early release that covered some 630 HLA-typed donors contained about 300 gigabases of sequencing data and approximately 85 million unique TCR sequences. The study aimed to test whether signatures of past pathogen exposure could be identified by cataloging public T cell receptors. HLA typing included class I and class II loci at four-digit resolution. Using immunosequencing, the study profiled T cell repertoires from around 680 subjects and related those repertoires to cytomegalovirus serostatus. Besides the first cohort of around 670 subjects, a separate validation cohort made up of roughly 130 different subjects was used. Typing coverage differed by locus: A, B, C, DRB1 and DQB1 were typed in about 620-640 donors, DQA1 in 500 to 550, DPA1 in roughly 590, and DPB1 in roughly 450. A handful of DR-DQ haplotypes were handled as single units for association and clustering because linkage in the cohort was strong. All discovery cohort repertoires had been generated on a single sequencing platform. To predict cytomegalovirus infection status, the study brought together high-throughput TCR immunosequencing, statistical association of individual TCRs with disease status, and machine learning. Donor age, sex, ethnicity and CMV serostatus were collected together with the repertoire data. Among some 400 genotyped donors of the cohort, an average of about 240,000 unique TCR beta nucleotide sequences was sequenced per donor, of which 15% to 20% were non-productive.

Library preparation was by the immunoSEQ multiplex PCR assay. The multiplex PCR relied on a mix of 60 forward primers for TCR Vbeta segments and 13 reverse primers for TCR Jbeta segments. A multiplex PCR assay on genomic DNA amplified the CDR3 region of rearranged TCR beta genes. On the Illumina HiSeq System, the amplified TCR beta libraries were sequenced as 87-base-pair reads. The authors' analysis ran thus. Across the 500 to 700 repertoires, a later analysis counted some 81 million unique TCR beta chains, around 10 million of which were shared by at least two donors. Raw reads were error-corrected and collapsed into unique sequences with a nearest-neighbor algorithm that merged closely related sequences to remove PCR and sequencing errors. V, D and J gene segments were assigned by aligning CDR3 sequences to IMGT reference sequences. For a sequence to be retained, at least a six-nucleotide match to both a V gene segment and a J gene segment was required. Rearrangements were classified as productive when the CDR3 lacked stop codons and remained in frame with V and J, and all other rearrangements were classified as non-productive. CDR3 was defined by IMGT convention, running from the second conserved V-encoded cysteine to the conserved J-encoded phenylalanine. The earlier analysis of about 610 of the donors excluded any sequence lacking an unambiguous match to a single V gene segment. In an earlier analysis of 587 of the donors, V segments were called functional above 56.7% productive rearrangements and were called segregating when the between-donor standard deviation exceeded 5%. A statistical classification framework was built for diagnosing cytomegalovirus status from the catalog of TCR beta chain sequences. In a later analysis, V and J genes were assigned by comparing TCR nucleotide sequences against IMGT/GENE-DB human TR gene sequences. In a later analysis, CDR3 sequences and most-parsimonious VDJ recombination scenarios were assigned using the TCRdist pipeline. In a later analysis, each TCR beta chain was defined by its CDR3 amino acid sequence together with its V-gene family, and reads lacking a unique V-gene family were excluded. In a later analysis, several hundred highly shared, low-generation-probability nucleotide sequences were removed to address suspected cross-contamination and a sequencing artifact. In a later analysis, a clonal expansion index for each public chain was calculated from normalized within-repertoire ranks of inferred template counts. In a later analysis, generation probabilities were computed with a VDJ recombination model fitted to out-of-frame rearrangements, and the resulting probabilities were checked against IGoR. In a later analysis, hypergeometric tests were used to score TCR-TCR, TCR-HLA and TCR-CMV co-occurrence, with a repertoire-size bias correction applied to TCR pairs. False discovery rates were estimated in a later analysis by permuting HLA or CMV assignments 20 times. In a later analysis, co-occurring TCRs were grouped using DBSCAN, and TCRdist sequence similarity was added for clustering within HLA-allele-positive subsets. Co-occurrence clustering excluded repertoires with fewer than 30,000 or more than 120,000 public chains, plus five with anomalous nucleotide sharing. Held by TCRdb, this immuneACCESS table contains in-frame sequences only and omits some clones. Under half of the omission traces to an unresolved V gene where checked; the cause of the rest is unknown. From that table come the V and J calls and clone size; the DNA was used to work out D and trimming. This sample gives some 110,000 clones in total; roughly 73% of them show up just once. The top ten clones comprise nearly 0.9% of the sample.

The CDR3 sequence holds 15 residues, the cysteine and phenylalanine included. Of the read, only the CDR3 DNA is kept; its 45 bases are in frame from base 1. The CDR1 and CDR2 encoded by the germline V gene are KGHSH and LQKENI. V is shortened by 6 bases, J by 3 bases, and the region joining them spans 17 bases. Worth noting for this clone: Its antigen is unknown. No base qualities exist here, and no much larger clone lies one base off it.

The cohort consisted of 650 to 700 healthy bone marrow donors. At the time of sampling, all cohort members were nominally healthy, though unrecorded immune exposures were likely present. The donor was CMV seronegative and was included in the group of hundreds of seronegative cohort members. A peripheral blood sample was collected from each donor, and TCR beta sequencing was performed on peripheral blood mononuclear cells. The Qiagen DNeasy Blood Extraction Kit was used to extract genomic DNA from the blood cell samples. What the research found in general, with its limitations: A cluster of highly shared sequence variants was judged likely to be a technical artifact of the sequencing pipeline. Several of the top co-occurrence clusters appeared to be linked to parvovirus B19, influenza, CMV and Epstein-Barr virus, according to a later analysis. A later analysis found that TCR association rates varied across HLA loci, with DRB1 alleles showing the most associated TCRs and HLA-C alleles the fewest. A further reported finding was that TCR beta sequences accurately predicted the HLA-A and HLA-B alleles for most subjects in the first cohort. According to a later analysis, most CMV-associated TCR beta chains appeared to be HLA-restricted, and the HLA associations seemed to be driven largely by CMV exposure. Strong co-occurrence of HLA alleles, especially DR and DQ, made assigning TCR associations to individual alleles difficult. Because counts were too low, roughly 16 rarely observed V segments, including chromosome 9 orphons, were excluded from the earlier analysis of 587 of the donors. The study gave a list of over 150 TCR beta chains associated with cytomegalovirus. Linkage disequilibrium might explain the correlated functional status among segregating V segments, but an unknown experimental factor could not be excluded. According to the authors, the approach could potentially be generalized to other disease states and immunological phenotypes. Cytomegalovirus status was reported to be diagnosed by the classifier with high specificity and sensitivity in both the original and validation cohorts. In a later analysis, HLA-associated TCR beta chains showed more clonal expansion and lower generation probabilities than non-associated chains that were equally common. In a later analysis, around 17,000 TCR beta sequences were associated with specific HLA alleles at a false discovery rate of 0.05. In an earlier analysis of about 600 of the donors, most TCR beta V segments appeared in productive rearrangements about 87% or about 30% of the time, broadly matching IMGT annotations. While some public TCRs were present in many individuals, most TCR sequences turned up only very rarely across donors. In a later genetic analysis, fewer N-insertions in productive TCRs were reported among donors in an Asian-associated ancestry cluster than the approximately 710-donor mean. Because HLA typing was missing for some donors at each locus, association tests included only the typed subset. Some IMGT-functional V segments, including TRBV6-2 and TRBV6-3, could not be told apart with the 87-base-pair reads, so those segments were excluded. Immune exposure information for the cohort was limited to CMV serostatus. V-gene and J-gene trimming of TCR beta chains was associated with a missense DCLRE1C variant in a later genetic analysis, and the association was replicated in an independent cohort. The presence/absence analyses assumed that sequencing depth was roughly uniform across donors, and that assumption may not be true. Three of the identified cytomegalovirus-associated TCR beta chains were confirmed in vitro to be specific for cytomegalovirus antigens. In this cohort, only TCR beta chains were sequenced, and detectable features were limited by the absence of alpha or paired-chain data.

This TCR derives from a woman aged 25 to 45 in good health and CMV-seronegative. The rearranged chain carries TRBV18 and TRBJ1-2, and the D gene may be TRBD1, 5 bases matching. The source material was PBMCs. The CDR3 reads CASSGALISDYGYTF. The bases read TGTGCCAGCTCTGGGGCGCTTATCAGCGACTATGGCTACACCTTC.